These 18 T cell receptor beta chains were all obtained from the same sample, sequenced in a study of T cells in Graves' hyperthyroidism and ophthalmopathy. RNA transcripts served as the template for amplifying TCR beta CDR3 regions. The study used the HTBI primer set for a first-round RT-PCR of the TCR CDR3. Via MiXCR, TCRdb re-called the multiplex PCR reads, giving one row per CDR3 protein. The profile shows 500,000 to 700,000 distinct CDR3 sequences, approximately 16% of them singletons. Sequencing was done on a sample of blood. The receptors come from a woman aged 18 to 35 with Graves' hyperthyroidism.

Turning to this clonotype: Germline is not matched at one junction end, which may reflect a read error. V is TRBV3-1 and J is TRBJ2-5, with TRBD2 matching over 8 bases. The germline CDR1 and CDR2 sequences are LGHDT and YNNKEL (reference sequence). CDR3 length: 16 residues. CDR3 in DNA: TGTGCCGGCAGCCACCCGGCTAGCGGGTACCAAGAGACCCAGTACTTC. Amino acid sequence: CAGSHPASGYQETQYF.

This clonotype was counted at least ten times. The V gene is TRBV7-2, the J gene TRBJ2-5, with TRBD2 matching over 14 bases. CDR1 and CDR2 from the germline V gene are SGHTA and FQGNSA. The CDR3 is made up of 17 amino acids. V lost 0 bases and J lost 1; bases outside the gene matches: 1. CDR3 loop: CASSLAGLAGGQETQYF. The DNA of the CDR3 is TGTGCCAGCAGCTTAGCTGGACTAGCGGGAGGCCAAGAGACCCAGTACTTC.

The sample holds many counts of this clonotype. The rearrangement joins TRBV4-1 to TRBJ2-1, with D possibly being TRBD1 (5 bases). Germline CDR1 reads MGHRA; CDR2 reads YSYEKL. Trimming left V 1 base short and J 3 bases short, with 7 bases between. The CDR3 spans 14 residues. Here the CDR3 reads CASSQGQSYNEQFF. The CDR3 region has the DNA TGCGCCAGCAGCCAAGGACAGAGCTACAATGAGCAGTTCTTC.

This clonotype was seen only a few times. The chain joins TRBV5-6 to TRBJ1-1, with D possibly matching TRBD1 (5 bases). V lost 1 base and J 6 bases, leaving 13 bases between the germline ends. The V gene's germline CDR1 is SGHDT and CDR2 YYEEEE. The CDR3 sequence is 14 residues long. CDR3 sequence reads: CASSLPRGTAEAFF. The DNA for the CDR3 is TGTGCCAGCAGCTTGCCCAGAGGGACTGCTGAAGCTTTCTTT.

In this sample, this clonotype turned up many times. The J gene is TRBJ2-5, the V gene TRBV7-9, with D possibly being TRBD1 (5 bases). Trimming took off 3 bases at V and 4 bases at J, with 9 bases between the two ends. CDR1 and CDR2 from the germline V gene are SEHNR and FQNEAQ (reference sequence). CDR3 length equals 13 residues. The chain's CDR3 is CASSFRVGETQYF. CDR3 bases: TGTGCCAGCAGCTTCAGGGTGGGAGAGACCCAGTACTTC. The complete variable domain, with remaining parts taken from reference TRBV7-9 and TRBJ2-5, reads DTGVSQNPRHKITKRGQNVTFRCDPISEHNRLYWYRQTLGQGPEFLTYFQNEAQLEKSRLLSDRFSAERPKGSFSTLEIQRTEQGDSAMYLCASSFRVGETQYFGPGTRLLVL.

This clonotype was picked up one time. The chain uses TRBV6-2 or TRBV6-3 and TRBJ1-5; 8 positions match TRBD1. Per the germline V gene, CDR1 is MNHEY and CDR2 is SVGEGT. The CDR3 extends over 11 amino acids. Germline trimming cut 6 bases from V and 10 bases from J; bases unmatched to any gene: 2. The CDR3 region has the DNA TGTGCCAGCAGCACAGGGGGACCCCAGCATTTT. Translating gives CASSTGGPQHF.

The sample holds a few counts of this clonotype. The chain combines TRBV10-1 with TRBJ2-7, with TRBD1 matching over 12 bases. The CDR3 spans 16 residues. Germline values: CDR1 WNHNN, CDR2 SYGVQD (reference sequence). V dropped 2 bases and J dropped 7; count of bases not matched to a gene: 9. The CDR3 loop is CASSESGGQGAREQYF. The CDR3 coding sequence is TGCGCCAGCAGTGAGAGTGGGGGACAGGGGGCGCGGGAGCAGTACTTC.

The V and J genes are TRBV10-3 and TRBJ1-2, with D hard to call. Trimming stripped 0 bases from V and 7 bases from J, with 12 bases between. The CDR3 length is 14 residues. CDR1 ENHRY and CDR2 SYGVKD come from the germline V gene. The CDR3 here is CAISESQEASGYTF. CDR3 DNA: TGTGCCATCAGTGAGTCTCAGGAGGCAAGTGGCTACACCTTC.

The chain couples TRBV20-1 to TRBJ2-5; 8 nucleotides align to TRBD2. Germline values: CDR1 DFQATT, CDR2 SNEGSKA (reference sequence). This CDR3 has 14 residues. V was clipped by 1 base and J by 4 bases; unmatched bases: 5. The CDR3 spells CSARAGGPGETQYF. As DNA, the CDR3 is TGCAGTGCTAGAGCGGGAGGGCCAGGAGAGACCCAGTACTTC.

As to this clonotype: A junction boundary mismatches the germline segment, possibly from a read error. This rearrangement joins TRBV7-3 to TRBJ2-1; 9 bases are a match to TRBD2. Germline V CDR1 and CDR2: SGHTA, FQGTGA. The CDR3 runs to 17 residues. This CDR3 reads CASSRGGGEGSYNEQSF. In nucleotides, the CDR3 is TGTGCCAGCAGCCGCGGGGGGGGAGAGGGGTCCTACAATGAGCAGTCCTTC.

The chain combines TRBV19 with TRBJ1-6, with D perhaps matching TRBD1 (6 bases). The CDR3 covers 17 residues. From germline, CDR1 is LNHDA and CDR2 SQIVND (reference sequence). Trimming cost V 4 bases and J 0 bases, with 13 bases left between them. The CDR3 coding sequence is TGTGCCAGTAGTAAGAGACAGGACAGCTCCTATAATTCACCCCTCCACTTT. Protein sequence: CASSKRQDSSYNSPLHF.

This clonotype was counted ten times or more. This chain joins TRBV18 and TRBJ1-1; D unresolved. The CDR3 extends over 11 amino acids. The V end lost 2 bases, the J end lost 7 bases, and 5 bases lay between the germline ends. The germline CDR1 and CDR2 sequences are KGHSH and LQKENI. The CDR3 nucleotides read TGTGCCAGCTCACCAGACGGTGAAGCTTTCTTT. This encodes CASSPDGEAFF.

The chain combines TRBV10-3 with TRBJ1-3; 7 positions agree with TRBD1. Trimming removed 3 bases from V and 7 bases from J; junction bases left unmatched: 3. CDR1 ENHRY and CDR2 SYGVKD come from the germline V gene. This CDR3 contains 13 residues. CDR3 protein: CAISEGTANTIYF. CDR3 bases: TGTGCCATCAGTGAAGGGACAGCCAACACCATATATTTT.

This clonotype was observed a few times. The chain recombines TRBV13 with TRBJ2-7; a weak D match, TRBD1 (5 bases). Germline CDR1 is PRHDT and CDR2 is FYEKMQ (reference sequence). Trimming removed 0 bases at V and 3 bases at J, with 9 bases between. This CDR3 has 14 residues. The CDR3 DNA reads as TGTGCCAGCAGCTTAGGTCTTCAGGGCTACGAGCAGTACTTC. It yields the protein CASSLGLQGYEQYF.

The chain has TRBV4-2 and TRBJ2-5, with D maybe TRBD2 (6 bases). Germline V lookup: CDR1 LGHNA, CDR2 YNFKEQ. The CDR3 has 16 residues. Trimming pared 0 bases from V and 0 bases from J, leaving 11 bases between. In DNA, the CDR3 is TGTGCCAGCAGCCAAGATTTTCGGGACTACCAAGAGACCCAGTACTTC. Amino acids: CASSQDFRDYQETQYF.

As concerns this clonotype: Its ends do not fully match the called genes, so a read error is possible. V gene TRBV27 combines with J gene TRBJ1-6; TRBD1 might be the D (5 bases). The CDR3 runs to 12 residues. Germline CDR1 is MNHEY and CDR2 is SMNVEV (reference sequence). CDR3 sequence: CASSLRGSPLRF. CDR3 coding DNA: TGTGCCAGCAGTTTGAGGGGTTCACCCCTCCGCTTT.

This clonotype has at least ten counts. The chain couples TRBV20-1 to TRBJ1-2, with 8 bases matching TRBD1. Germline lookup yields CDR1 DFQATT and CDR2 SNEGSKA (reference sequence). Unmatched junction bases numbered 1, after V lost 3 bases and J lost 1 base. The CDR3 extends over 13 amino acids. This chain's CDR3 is CSARDRDNYGYTF. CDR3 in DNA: TGCAGTGCTAGGGACAGGGATAACTATGGCTACACCTTC.

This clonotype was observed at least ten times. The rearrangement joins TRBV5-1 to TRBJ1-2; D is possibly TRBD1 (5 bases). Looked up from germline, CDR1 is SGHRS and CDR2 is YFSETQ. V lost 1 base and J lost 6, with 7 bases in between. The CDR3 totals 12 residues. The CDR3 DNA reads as TGCGCCAGCAGCTTGCCACAGGATGGCTACACCTTC. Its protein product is CASSLPQDGYTF.